The clone carrying this T cell receptor beta chain was found a few times. This record comes from a study of blood T cell repertoires in COVID-19. Looking at the study overall: The samples span acute and convalescent COVID-19 from the United States, Italy and Spain. PBMCs, B-cell-depleted T cells, or T cells were the source of the cDNA or gDNA that made up the material.

Trimming removed 2 bases from V and 6 bases from J, with 7 bases in between. There are 12 residues in the CDR3. Germline loops: CDR1 MNHNS, CDR2 SASEGT. In the original processing: Estimates of nucleated cell counts were drawn from the amplification of reference gene primers. Assay: immunoSEQ multiplex PCR; the TCRdb copy retains only in-frame clones and omits some. V, J and clone size reflect that table, while D and trimming were determined from the DNA. The data contain a few hundred thousand clones, around 81% of them singletons. The chain has TRBV6-1 and TRBJ1-2; D not resolved. Sequenced sample: peripheral blood. This TCR derives from a man under 40 who had recovered from COVID-19. CDR3: CASSEWADGYTF. The CDR3 DNA sequence: TGTGCCAGCAGTGAATGGGCAGATGGCTACACCTTC.